These T cell receptor beta chains were read from a single sample in a study of response to subunit inactivated influenza vaccine. TCRdb called the RT-PCR reads again in MiXCR, with one record for every CDR3 protein. The table has roughly 290,000 distinct CDR3 sequences, 20% to 25% seen once. Specimen: PBMCs from blood, collected less than 22 months after vaccination. These receptors were obtained from a man between 50 and 70 years old who received an inactivated influenza vaccine. Each CDR3 is given with its conserved first and last residue. D genes are given only for firm matches. For some rows the clone size is stated as once, few or many, or as a class when expanded; others skip it.

j_call cdr3_length clone_size d_call v_call cdr3_aa cdr3_nt
TRBJ2-1 16 NA TRBD2 TRBV4-2 CASSQAGGSSYNEQFF TGTGCCAGCAGCCAAGCGGGGGGGAGCTCCTACAATGAGCAGTTCTTC
TRBJ2-6 15 NA NA TRBV12-3/TRBV12-4 CASSLQHSGANVLTF TGTGCCAGCAGTCTACAGCACTCTGGGGCCAACGTCCTGACTTTC
TRBJ1-6 16 few NA TRBV6-5 CASSYTGGGVNSPLHF TGTGCCAGCAGTTACACCGGAGGGGGTGTTAATTCACCCCTCCACTTT
TRBJ1-2 13 many NA TRBV10-3 CATDPATEGGYTF TGTGCCACCGACCCCGCCACCGAGGGCGGCTACACCTTC
TRBJ2-3 16 NA TRBD2 TRBV4-2 CASSQWEGGNTDTQYF TGTGCCAGCAGCCAGTGGGAGGGCGGAAACACAGATACGCAGTATTTT
TRBJ1-4 14 NA NA TRBV7-9 CASSLAVRNEKLFF TGTGCCAGCAGCTTAGCCGTCAGAAATGAAAAACTGTTTTTT
TRBJ2-5 13 NA TRBD2 TRBV20-1 CSARWRGEETQYF TGCAGTGCTAGATGGCGGGGGGAAGAGACCCAGTACTTC
TRBJ1-1 14 NA NA TRBV5-6 CASSFGPGDTEAFF NA
TRBJ2-1 16 NA TRBD1 TRBV30 CAWRLNRGSTYNEQFF TGTGCCTGGAGACTCAACAGGGGTAGCACGTACAATGAGCAGTTCTTC
TRBJ1-2 16 NA NA TRBV7-8 CASSLAATSRTYGYTF TGTGCCAGCAGCTTAGCTGCGACCAGTAGGACCTATGGCTACACCTTC
TRBJ2-2 12 NA NA TRBV7-8 CASSFSAGELFF TGTGCCAGCAGCTTTAGTGCCGGGGAGCTGTTTTTT
TRBJ1-2 14 few NA TRBV3-1 CASSRDTSNYGYTF TGTGCCAGCAGCCGGGACACATCTAACTATGGCTACACCTTC
TRBJ2-3 14 few NA TRBV20-1 CSARFTNRGDTQYF TGCAGTGCCCGGTTTACAAATAGGGGGGATACGCAGTATTTT
TRBJ2-1 16 NA TRBD2 TRBV6-2/TRBV6-3 CASSSPGGVPYNEQFF TGTGCCAGCAGTTCACCCGGGGGGGTCCCCTACAATGAGCAGTTCTTC
TRBJ1-4 12 few NA TRBV7-2 CASSRPFEKLFF TGTGCCAGCAGCCGCCCGTTTGAAAAACTGTTTTTT
TRBJ1-5 13 NA NA TRBV20-1 CSARVIGGQPQHF TGCAGTGCTAGAGTTATTGGCGGTCAGCCCCAGCATTTT
TRBJ2-3 16 few TRBD2 TRBV6-1 CASSRGLAGVADTQYF TGTGCCAGCAGTAGGGGACTAGCGGGAGTTGCAGATACGCAGTATTTT
TRBJ2-7 14 few TRBD1 TRBV4-1 CASSQVDRGYEQYF TGCGCCAGCAGCCAAGTTGACAGGGGCTACGAGCAGTACTTC
TRBJ2-3 16 NA NA TRBV5-8 CASRPDLAKSTDTQYF TGTGCCAGCAGACCCGATCTAGCGAAGAGCACAGATACGCAGTATTTT
TRBJ2-3 14 NA NA TRBV2 CASSERELSDTQYF TGTGCCAGCAGTGAACGGGAGCTTTCAGATACGCAGTATTTT
TRBJ2-1 14 once NA TRBV2 CASSLGSYNNEQFF TGTGCCAGCAGTTTGGGGTCCTATAACAATGAGCAGTTCTTC
TRBJ2-1 14 NA TRBD2 TRBV29-1 CSVGGSGRANEQFF TGCAGCGTTGGGGGTAGCGGGAGGGCCAATGAGCAGTTCTTC
TRBJ2-7 12 NA NA TRBV5-1 CASSLNRVEQYF TGCGCCAGCAGCTTGAACAGGGTCGAGCAGTACTTC
TRBJ2-1 13 NA NA TRBV4-3 CASSQDGLDLPFF TGCGCCAGCAGCCAAGACGGGCTTGATCTCCCCTTCTTC
TRBJ2-7 15 NA TRBD2 TRBV7-2 CASSPQAGDSYEQYF TGTGCCAGCAGCCCACAAGCGGGGGACTCCTACGAGCAGTACTTC
TRBJ1-5 17 NA TRBD1 TRBV6-1 CASHRGTGDHSNQPQHF TGTGCCAGTCATCGGGGGACAGGGGACCATAGCAATCAGCCCCAGCATTTT
TRBJ1-1 14 few NA TRBV3-1 CASSPLLANTEAFF TGTGCCAGCAGCCCCCTCTTAGCTAACACTGAAGCTTTCTTT
TRBJ1-5 12 NA NA TRBV25-1 CASPLTNQPQHF TGTGCCAGCCCGTTAACGAATCAGCCCCAGCATTTT
TRBJ2-7 13 few NA TRBV7-2 CASSSYPATEQYF TGTGCCAGCAGCTCCTACCCCGCTACCGAGCAGTACTTC
TRBJ2-2 16 few TRBD2 TRBV12-3/TRBV12-4 CASTPLAGGPTGELFF TGTGCCAGCACCCCCCTAGCGGGAGGGCCGACCGGGGAGCTGTTTTTT
TRBJ2-7 12 NA NA TRBV11-2 CASSFTEAVQYF TGTGCCAGCAGCTTTACCGAGGCGGTGCAGTACTTC
TRBJ1-6 13 NA NA TRBV12-3/TRBV12-4 CASSFRGNSPLHF TGTGCCAGCAGTTTTAGGGGCAATTCACCCCTCCACTTT
TRBJ1-1 19 NA TRBD1 TRBV11-1 CASSFGTGYGGVMNTEAFF TGTGCCAGCAGCTTCGGGACAGGGTATGGCGGGGTCATGAACACTGAAGCTTTCTTT
TRBJ2-1 13 NA NA TRBV6-1 CASSRDPNYEQFF TGTGCCAGCAGCCGGGACCCTAACTACGAGCAGTTCTTC
TRBJ1-1 16 NA NA TRBV6-2/TRBV6-3 CASSYRDRGINTEAFF TGTGCCAGCAGTTACAGGGACCGAGGGATCAACACTGAAGCTTTCTTT
TRBJ2-2 14 many TRBD1 TRBV6-2/TRBV6-3 CASGQGGSTGELFF TGTGCCAGCGGACAGGGGGGAAGCACCGGGGAGCTGTTTTTT
TRBJ2-5 13 NA NA TRBV6-6 CASTEPRGEIQYF TGTGCCAGCACCGAACCCAGGGGAGAGATCCAGTACTTC
TRBJ1-5 15 many TRBD1 TRBV5-1 CASSPGQGAYQPQHF TGCGCCAGCAGCCCCGGACAGGGGGCTTATCAGCCCCAGCATTTT
TRBJ1-1 16 many NA TRBV29-1 CSVEEFGGYGATEAFF TGCAGCGTTGAAGAGTTTGGGGGATACGGGGCCACTGAAGCTTTCTTT
TRBJ2-7 16 NA NA TRBV3-1 CASSQGDFRSSYEQYF TGTGCCAGCAGCCAAGGGGACTTCCGTAGCTCCTACGAGCAGTACTTC
TRBJ2-7 15 NA TRBD1 TRBV3-1 CASSPRVQGAYEQYF TGTGCCAGCAGCCCCCGAGTCCAGGGGGCCTACGAGCAGTACTTC
TRBJ1-6 14 NA TRBD1 TRBV5-5 CASSLGRGKSPLHF TGTGCCAGCAGCTTGGGCAGGGGGAAATCACCCCTCCACTTT
TRBJ1-3 14 NA NA TRBV7-9 CASSLGDSGNTIYF TGTGCCAGCAGCTTAGGAGACTCTGGAAACACCATATATTTT
TRBJ1-3 15 few TRBD1 TRBV7-2 CASSLADRVGNTIYF TGTGCCAGCAGCTTAGCCGACAGGGTTGGAAACACCATATATTTT
TRBJ2-4 17 NA NA TRBV20-1 CSASPLAHLGSGNIQYF TGCAGTGCCAGTCCCCTTGCCCACCTTGGTTCGGGAAACATTCAGTACTTC
TRBJ2-2 16 few NA TRBV7-2 CASSSLGVTNTGELFF TGTGCCAGCAGCTCCCTCGGGGTAACGAACACCGGGGAGCTGTTTTTT
TRBJ1-5 14 few TRBD1 TRBV7-2 CASSLLGQGQPQHF TGTGCCAGCAGCTTATTGGGACAGGGTCAGCCCCAGCATTTT
TRBJ1-3 17 NA TRBD1 TRBV9 CASSVGSGTGTGNTIYF TGTGCCAGCAGCGTAGGATCCGGGACAGGGACCGGAAACACCATATATTTT
TRBJ1-6 17 few NA TRBV6-1 CASTRYRLQGNNSPLHF TGTGCCAGCACCCGTTATCGGCTCCAGGGAAATAATTCACCCCTCCACTTT
TRBJ2-7 16 few TRBD1 TRBV20-1 CSARMPGQGYSYEQYF TGCAGTGCTAGAATGCCGGGACAGGGATACTCCTACGAGCAGTACTTC
TRBJ1-2 14 few TRBD1 TRBV7-8 CASTQTGVRYGYTF TGTGCCAGCACCCAAACAGGGGTCCGCTATGGCTACACCTTC
TRBJ2-3 15 few TRBD1 TRBV4-3 CASSPRDRSTDTQYF TGCGCCAGCAGCCCCAGGGACAGAAGCACAGATACGCAGTATTTT